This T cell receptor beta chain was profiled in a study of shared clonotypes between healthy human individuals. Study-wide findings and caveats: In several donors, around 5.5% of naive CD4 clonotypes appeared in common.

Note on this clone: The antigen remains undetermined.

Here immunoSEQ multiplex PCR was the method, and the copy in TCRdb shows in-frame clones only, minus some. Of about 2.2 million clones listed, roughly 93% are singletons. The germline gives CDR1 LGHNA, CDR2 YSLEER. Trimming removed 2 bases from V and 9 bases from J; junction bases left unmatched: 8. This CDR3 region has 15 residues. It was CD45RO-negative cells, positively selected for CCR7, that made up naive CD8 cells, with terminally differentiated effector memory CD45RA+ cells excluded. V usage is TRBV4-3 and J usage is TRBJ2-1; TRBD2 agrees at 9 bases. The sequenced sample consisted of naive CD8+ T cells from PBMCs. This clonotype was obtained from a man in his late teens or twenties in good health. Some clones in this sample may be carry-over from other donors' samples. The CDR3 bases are TGCGCCAGCAGCCAATCCTCTAGCGGGATTGTTGAGCAGTTCTTC. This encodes CASSQSSSGIVEQFF.